This passage covers 22 T cell receptor beta chains from one sample sequenced in a study of early T cells in non-severe SARS-CoV-2 infection. In TCRdb, the 5' RACE reads were re-called with MiXCR into one record per CDR3 protein. The sample contains tens of thousands of distinct CDR3 sequences, under 7.5% of which appear only once. Sequencing input: whole blood. The receptors were gathered from an adult who was a healthcare worker with PCR-confirmed SARS-CoV-2 infection or an uninfected control (not recorded which).

Many counts were recorded for this clonotype. This rearrangement joins TRBV20-1 to TRBJ1-1; D uncertain. The CDR3 loop spans 15 amino acids. Trimming pared 0 bases from V and 3 bases from J, leaving 14 bases between. Germline CDR1 reads DFQATT; CDR2 reads SNEGSKA (reference sequence). Here the CDR3 DNA reads TGCAGTGCTAGAGATCGGCGGCGCCAGGACACTGAAGCTTTCTTT. Protein sequence: CSARDRRRQDTEAFF.

The chain links TRBV2 to TRBJ2-5; the D gene is possibly TRBD2 (7 bases). Germline CDR1 SNHLY, CDR2 FYNNEI. CDR3 length: 15 residues. The germline V and J ends were trimmed by 7 bases and 3 bases, with 18 bases remaining between them. CDR3 DNA sequence: TGTGCCAGCACCTCAGAGGGGGGGACCAAAGAGACCCAGTACTTC. Translation: CASTSEGGTKETQYF.

This clonotype has more than one count but fewer than ten. The chain uses TRBV20-1 and TRBJ2-5; TRBD2 aligns across 11 bases. The V gene end was trimmed by 2 bases and the J gene end by 4 bases; junction bases not matched to a gene: 3. This CDR3 comprises 14 residues. Germline CDR1 and CDR2: DFQATT and SNEGSKA (reference sequence). The CDR3 sequence: CSARRLAGGETQYF. For the CDR3, the DNA is TGCAGTGCTAGAAGGCTAGCGGGGGGAGAGACCCAGTACTTC.

J is TRBJ2-3 and V is TRBV7-2; tentative D call: TRBD1 (5 bases). Germline CDR1 SGHTA, CDR2 FQGNSA. V was pared by 5 bases and J by 1 base, with 13 bases between. The length of the CDR3 is 15 residues. CDR3 region: CASSPRAFGTDTQYF. The CDR3 nucleotides are TGTGCCAGCAGCCCCAGGGCTTTTGGCACAGATACGCAGTATTTT.

In its sample, this clonotype was seen many times. The gene calls are TRBV7-2 and TRBJ1-2, with 7 bases identical to TRBD1. CDR1 is SGHTA, CDR2 FQGNSA, per germline. The V segment lost 4 bases and the J segment 8 bases; nucleotides outside the gene matches: 16. This CDR3 contains 16 residues. The CDR3: CASSSQPGQVLKGYTF. As DNA, the CDR3 is TGTGCCAGCAGCTCTCAACCCGGACAGGTTTTGAAAGGCTACACCTTC. Variable domain in full (rest from reference TRBV7-2 and TRBJ1-2): GAGVSQSPSNKVTEKGKDVELRCDPISGHTALYWYRQSLGQGLEFLIYFQGNSAPDKSGLPSDRFSAERTGGSVSTLTIQRTQQEDSAVYLCASSSQPGQVLKGYTFGSGTRLTVV.

This clonotype was seen a few times. The genes are TRBV3-1 and TRBJ1-6; D perhaps matches TRBD1 (5 bases). V was shortened by 0 bases and J by 10 bases, with 7 bases between the two germline ends. This CDR3 spans 13 amino acids. Germline CDR1 LGHDT, CDR2 YNNKEL (reference sequence). The CDR3 loop is CASSQEGLSPLHF. CDR3 in DNA: TGTGCCAGCAGCCAAGAGGGGCTCTCACCCCTCCACTTT.

In this sample, this clonotype turned up many times. J is TRBJ2-3 and V is TRBV5-8; 10 bases agree with TRBD2. Germline loops: CDR1 SGHTS, CDR2 YDEGEE. This CDR3 has 15 residues. J gave up 1 base and V 4 bases, and 3 bases lay outside the gene matches. The CDR3 region is CASSGSGRGTDTQYF. The CDR3 nucleotides read TGTGCCAGCAGCGGGAGCGGGAGGGGCACAGATACGCAGTATTTT. The full variable domain, completed using reference TRBV5-8 and TRBJ2-3, is EAGVTQSPTHLIKTRGQQATLRCSPISGHTSVYWYQQALGLGLQFLLWYDEGEERNRGNFPPRFSGRQFPNYSSELNVNALELEDSALYLCASSGSGRGTDTQYFGPGTRLTVL.

This clonotype was detected many times. This chain links TRBV4-2 with TRBJ2-1; D unresolved. The V end lost 2 bases, the J end lost 3 bases, and 8 bases lay between the germline ends. The CDR3 extends over 14 amino acids. Germline CDR1 reads LGHNA; CDR2 reads YNFKEQ. CDR3 DNA sequence: TGTGCCAGCAGCCAATTACAAAACTACAATGAGCAGTTCTTC. Translating it yields CASSQLQNYNEQFF.

This clonotype appeared a single time. The chain links TRBV29-1 to TRBJ2-3, with D maybe TRBD1 (6 bases). Trimming left V 1 base short and J 3 bases short, with 14 bases between. The CDR3 contains 15 residues. Germline-derived CDR1 and CDR2 are SQVTM and ANQGSEA. CDR3 DNA sequence: TGCAGCGTTGAAGGGTTACAGGGTATAACAGATACGCAGTATTTT. Translated: CSVEGLQGITDTQYF.

This clonotype was counted at least ten times. In nucleotides, the CDR3 is TGCAGTGCTAGAGATCAAGTGACTAGCGGGGGAGAGCAGTACTTC. Protein: CSARDQVTSGGEQYF. The chain is built from TRBV20-1 and TRBJ2-7, with 12 bases fitting TRBD2. This CDR3 is built from 15 residues. The germline gives CDR1 DFQATT, CDR2 SNEGSKA (reference sequence). Trimming took 0 bases from V and 7 from J; bases not matched to a gene: 7.

The CDR3 loop is CAISEDREGTQYF. The CDR3 DNA is TGTGCCATCAGTGAGGACAGGGAGGGGACCCAGTACTTC. J is TRBJ2-5 and V is TRBV10-3; D might be TRBD1 or TRBD2, each matching 7 bases. From germline, CDR1 is ENHRY and CDR2 SYGVKD. CDR3 length equals 13 residues. The V gene lost 2 bases and the J gene lost 7 bases, with 11 bases spanning the gap.

This clonotype appeared many times. The J gene is TRBJ1-2, the V gene TRBV7-9, with D hard to call. Germline V gene lookup returns CDR1 SEHNR and CDR2 FQNEAQ (reference sequence). CDR3 length: 16 residues. V was pared by 1 base and J by 0 bases, with 12 bases between. The CDR3 coding sequence is TGTGCCAGCAGCTTAGTATCCGGGTTCTCTAACTATGGCTACACCTTC. Translating gives CASSLVSGFSNYGYTF.

This clonotype was detected ten times or more. This chain connects TRBV20-1 to TRBJ2-1; the D is unclear. Germline CDR1 DFQATT, CDR2 SNEGSKA (reference sequence). The CDR3 has 13 amino acids. Trimming took 4 bases from V and 0 from J, leaving 7 bases between them. The CDR3: CSAILSSYNEQFF. CDR3 nucleotides: TGCAGTGCTATACTTAGCTCCTACAATGAGCAGTTCTTC.

The sample holds many counts of this clonotype. J is TRBJ1-4 and V is TRBV7-9; D gene unclear. Germline V CDR1 and CDR2: SEHNR, FQNEAQ (reference sequence). The CDR3 sequence is 14 residues long. With 2 bases removed from V and 11 bases from J, the gap between germline ends came to 15 bases. In nucleotides, the CDR3 is TGTGCCAGCAGCTTAAGGGCCGCGCCTTCGAAACTGTTTTTT. Its protein product is CASSLRAAPSKLFF.

The chain couples TRBV4-3 to TRBJ2-3; perhaps TRBD2 as D (5 bases). CDR1 is LGHNA and CDR2 is YSLEER in the germline V gene. Deletions cut 0 bases from V and 1 base from J, with 8 bases between. This CDR3 is built from 15 residues. This CDR3 reads CASSQERVRTDTQYF. The CDR3 region has the DNA TGCGCCAGCAGCCAAGAGAGGGTCCGCACAGATACGCAGTATTTT.

This clonotype was picked up many times. The chain's CDR3 is CAISEWAGRNTEAFF. CDR3 sequence (DNA): TGTGCCATCAGTGAGTGGGCGGGAAGAAACACTGAAGCTTTCTTT. The chain couples TRBV10-3 to TRBJ1-1; D is ambiguous. The length of the CDR3 is 15 residues. Trimming left V 1 base short and J 2 bases short, with 11 bases between. CDR1 and CDR2 (germline): ENHRY, SYGVKD.

This clonotype was picked up many times. The rearrangement links TRBV18 to TRBJ2-1; D is unclear. From germline, CDR1 is KGHSH and CDR2 LQKENI. Trimming left V 1 base short and J 6 bases short, with 10 bases between. The CDR3 runs 14 residues. CDR3 in DNA: TGTGCCAGCTCACCACTTCAGGCAGGCAATGAGCAGTTCTTC. Encoded protein: CASSPLQAGNEQFF.

This clonotype was seen a few times. J is TRBJ2-4 and V is TRBV6-6; TRBD1 matches 7 bases. The junction had 17 bases not matched to a gene; V was cut back by 6 bases and J by 0 bases. The CDR3 loop spans 19 amino acids. Germline CDR1 is MNHNY and CDR2 is SVGAGI (reference sequence). The CDR3 sequence: CASRVGEERGRLAKNIQYF. The CDR3 nucleotides read TGTGCCAGCAGGGTGGGAGAAGAAAGGGGGCGCCTAGCCAAAAACATTCAGTACTTC.

The chain employs TRBV4-3 and TRBJ1-6, with TRBD1 matching over 7 bases. The CDR3 consists of 15 residues. V shed 3 bases and J 8 bases; nucleotides not matched to a gene: 7. Germline V gives CDR1 LGHNA, CDR2 YSLEER. CDR3 sequence (DNA): TGCGCCAGCAGCCAGGGGACAGCTGAGGATTCACCCCTCCACTTT. Its translation is CASSQGTAEDSPLHF.

There are a few counts of this clonotype. The chain combines TRBV12-3 or TRBV12-4 with TRBJ2-3, with 9 positions matching TRBD2. V gave up 3 bases and J gave up 2 bases; unmatched junction bases: 3. This CDR3 is built from 15 residues. Written as DNA, the CDR3 is TGTGCCAGCAGTTTGATAGCGGGGGTCACAGATACGCAGTATTTT. It encodes CASSLIAGVTDTQYF.

This clonotype was detected many times. CDR3 coding DNA: TGTGCCAGCAATCTAGCGGGGGGAAAAGAGACCCAGTACTTC. Translated: CASNLAGGKETQYF. The chain combines TRBV6-9 with TRBJ2-5; 11 positions agree with TRBD2. Per germline, CDR1 MNHGY and CDR2 SVAAGI. This CDR3 contains 14 residues. With V trimmed by 7 bases and J by 3 bases, 4 bases remained unmatched.

Concerning this clonotype: This clone may be a read error of a much larger clone one base away. V gene TRBV28 combines with J gene TRBJ2-1; 7 positions agree with TRBD1. From germline, CDR1 is MDHEN and CDR2 SYDVKM. The CDR3 contains 16 residues. V shed 1 base and J 2 bases; nucleotides not matched to a gene: 5. The CDR3 DNA sequence: TGTGCCAGCAGTTTATCCCGGGGACAGACCTACAATGAGCAGTTCTTC. Protein: CASSLSRGQTYNEQFF.